This T cell receptor (beta chain) was observed in a study of neurological immune-mediated disorders. TCRdb fed the 5' RACE reads into MiXCR, producing one record per CDR3 protein. This sample has fewer than 40,000 distinct CDR3 sequences, with approximately 12% found just once. The table lists this clonotype with many counts. Sample time point: technical triplicate 2. The CDR3 length is 13 residues. J was trimmed by 5 bases and V by 7 bases; bases with no gene match: 8. Germline lookup yields CDR1 DFQATT and CDR2 SNEGSKA (reference sequence). This chain connects TRBV20-1 to TRBJ1-2; 9 bases are a match to TRBD1. This clonotype was obtained from a female donor with HTLV-1-associated myelopathy (HAM/TSP). The sequencing sample was made of CD4+ T cells from blood. Here the CDR3 reads CSVPGQGFYGYTF. DNA of the CDR3: TGCAGTGTTCCGGGACAGGGTTTTTATGGCTACACCTTC.